This TCR beta chain is from a study of T cells in Graves' hyperthyroidism and ophthalmopathy. The source material, RNA transcripts, was used to amplify TCR beta CDR3 regions. TCR CDR3 underwent first-round RT-PCR with the HTBI primer set. TCRdb processed the multiplex PCR reads anew with MiXCR; each CDR3 protein has one entry. The data contain roughly 260,000 distinct CDR3 sequences, less than 15% of them singletons. This clonotype was counted at least ten times. CDR3 size: 21 residues. Germline-derived CDR1 and CDR2 are ENHRY and SYGVKD. After removal of 2 bases from V and 0 bases from J, the junction contained 19 bases not matched to a gene.

The chain joins TRBV10-3 to TRBJ2-5, with 9 positions matching TRBD2. Sequences were obtained from blood. The TCR was taken from a woman in her thirties or forties with Graves' hyperthyroidism that later progressed to Graves' ophthalmopathy. The CDR3 nucleotides are TGTGCCATCAGTGAGCGGGGGGTACTTGCGGGAGGGCCGAAGTACCAAGAGACCCAGTACTTC. Its protein product is CAISERGVLAGGPKYQETQYF.